Listed below are T cell receptor beta chains from one sample, sequenced in a study of cytomegalovirus exposure and HLA in healthy donors. The table came from immunoSEQ multiplex PCR; TCRdb's copy has only in-frame clones and leaves some out. The repertoire holds about 140,000 clones, 80% seen once, with around 2.4% in the top ten. The specimen sequenced was PBMCs. The receptors were gathered from a man between 45 and 60 years old in good health and CMV-seronegative. Each CDR3 is given without its conserved first and last residue. Fields, in order: V gene, D gene, CDR3 protein. The D gene is left open where the match is weak.

v_gene: TRBV19
d_gene: -
CDR3aa: ASSPRELSYEKLF

v_gene: TRBV5-4
d_gene: -
CDR3aa: ASSPTTDKETQY

v_gene: TRBV5-1
d_gene: -
CDR3aa: ASSFRGADRNTGELF

v_gene: TRBV19
d_gene: -
CDR3aa: ASEAGSTDTQY

v_gene: TRBV5-1
d_gene: -
CDR3aa: ASSLALASYNEQF

v_gene: TRBV7-2
d_gene: -
CDR3aa: ASSLGPETYEQY

v_gene: TRBV7-2
d_gene: TRBD2
CDR3aa: ASTEPGAGGNEQF

v_gene: TRBV4-1
d_gene: TRBD1
CDR3aa: ASSQDSGTEKMNTEAF

v_gene: TRBV18
d_gene: -
CDR3aa: ASSPTPVPGANVLT

v_gene: TRBV7-8
d_gene: -
CDR3aa: ASSLAGAVSTDTQY

v_gene: TRBV2
d_gene: TRBD1
CDR3aa: ASSDRDRGPGYT

v_gene: TRBV5-4
d_gene: -
CDR3aa: ASSLAGDQETQY

v_gene: TRBV6-1
d_gene: TRBD1
CDR3aa: ASRGDRGRRETQY

v_gene: TRBV11-2
d_gene: TRBD1
CDR3aa: ASSLSRGDYGYT

v_gene: TRBV7-9
d_gene: TRBD1
CDR3aa: ASSPTGDFYEQY

v_gene: TRBV28
d_gene: TRBD1
CDR3aa: ASSLGGQGANEQY

v_gene: TRBV11-2
d_gene: TRBD2
CDR3aa: ASSTLAREQY

v_gene: TRBV2
d_gene: TRBD1
CDR3aa: ASSSGEGRGFGTEAF

v_gene: TRBV5-1
d_gene: -
CDR3aa: ASSLDRESQY

v_gene: TRBV5-1
d_gene: -
CDR3aa: ASSLGGSVTGELF

v_gene: TRBV5-4
d_gene: -
CDR3aa: ASSLGGQQRSPLH

v_gene: TRBV19
d_gene: -
CDR3aa: ASKKTSGYNEQF

v_gene: TRBV28
d_gene: -
CDR3aa: ASSPSDRSMSTEAF

v_gene: TRBV5-1
d_gene: -
CDR3aa: ASSLTGMNTEAF

v_gene: TRBV19
d_gene: -
CDR3aa: ASSRQANQPQH

v_gene: TRBV7-3
d_gene: TRBD2
CDR3aa: ASSLTGAGRTGELF

v_gene: TRBV11-2
d_gene: TRBD2
CDR3aa: ASSPGTSGASRTDTQY

v_gene: TRBV7-7
d_gene: TRBD1
CDR3aa: ASSSGQGTGELF

v_gene: TRBV5-4
d_gene: TRBD1
CDR3aa: ASGSGQWNTEAF

v_gene: TRBV28
d_gene: TRBD1
CDR3aa: ASTPTGGTYEQY

v_gene: TRBV27
d_gene: -
CDR3aa: ASSLREDQETQY

v_gene: TRBV14
d_gene: TRBD2
CDR3aa: ASSFTSADEQF

v_gene: TRBV9
d_gene: -
CDR3aa: ASSVVGVPDTQY

v_gene: TRBV19
d_gene: TRBD1
CDR3aa: ASRGTGEGKTQY

v_gene: TRBV7-9
d_gene: TRBD1
CDR3aa: ASSSSGGVGYGYT

v_gene: TRBV27
d_gene: TRBD1
CDR3aa: ASRGQGNQPQH

v_gene: TRBV7-2
d_gene: -
CDR3aa: ASSLRGTNTIY